The rows below give T cell receptor beta chains drawn from one sample of a study of T cell responses to AZD1222 COVID-19 vaccine. Assay used: immunoSEQ multiplex PCR; TCRdb lists only in-frame clones, some missing. The sample carries around 120,000 clones, roughly 84% recorded once. This specimen was peripheral blood, taken on day 0 of AZD1222 vaccination. The receptors were sampled from an adult in good health. CDR3s include the opening cysteine and the closing phenylalanine or tryptophan. The order of the fields is D gene, V gene, J gene, clone size, CDR3 protein, CDR3 DNA. D genes are given only for firm matches. The size entry is marked missing in some rows and otherwise reads once, few, many or a size class.

>-|TRBV6-6|TRBJ1-2|-
CASSPYFQGNYGYTF
TGTGCCAGCAGTCCCTATTTCCAGGGGAACTATGGCTACACCTTC
>TRBD2|TRBV6-5|TRBJ2-2|-
CASTSGGPAGELFF
TGTGCCAGCACCTCGGGGGGGCCGGCCGGGGAGCTGTTTTTT
>-|TRBV19|TRBJ2-2|-
CASSKTGNTGELFF
TGTGCCAGTAGTAAGACAGGGAACACCGGGGAGCTGTTTTTT
>-|TRBV10-2|TRBJ1-3|-
CATYRDGGNTIYF
TGCGCCACATACCGGGACGGAGGAAACACCATATATTTT
>TRBD1|TRBV2|TRBJ2-2|-
CASRSTGAGELFF
TGTGCCAGCAGATCGACAGGGGCCGGGGAGCTGTTTTTT
>TRBD1|TRBV29-1|TRBJ2-7|-
CSVEGGPGQPYEQYF
TGCAGCGTTGAAGGGGGCCCGGGACAGCCCTACGAGCAGTACTTC
>-|TRBV5-6|TRBJ1-5|-
CASSSGGLSNQPQHF
TGTGCCAGCAGCTCTGGGGGGCTTAGCAATCAGCCCCAGCATTTT
>TRBD1|TRBV5-6|TRBJ2-1|-
CASSAQGAHEQFF
TGTGCCAGCAGCGCACAGGGGGCGCATGAGCAGTTCTTC
>-|TRBV7-6|TRBJ2-7|once
CASSLGDSYEQYF
TGTGCCAGCAGCTTAGGGGACTCCTACGAGCAGTACTTC
>-|TRBV11-2|TRBJ2-7|-
CASSLVPGAVYEQYF
TGTGCCAGCAGCTTAGTTCCGGGGGCTGTCTACGAGCAGTACTTC
>-|TRBV7-2|TRBJ2-7|-
CASSLSAYEQYF
TGTGCCAGCAGCTTGTCAGCCTACGAGCAGTACTTC
>-|TRBV24-1|TRBJ1-4|-
CATSSEKLFF
TGTGCCACCTCGTCTGAAAAACTGTTTTTT
>TRBD1|TRBV3-1/TRBV3-2|TRBJ2-3|-
CASSQDRTETGGAVDTQYF
TGTGCCAGCAGCCAAGACCGCACTGAGACAGGGGGCGCTGTAGATACGCAGTATTTT
>-|TRBV3-1/TRBV3-2|TRBJ1-5|-
CASSPALAAGQPQHF
TGTGCCAGCAGCCCAGCTTTGGCAGCAGGCCAGCCCCAGCATTTT
>TRBD2|TRBV19|TRBJ2-3|once
CASSILAGASTDTQYF
TGTGCCAGTAGTATCTTAGCGGGGGCCTCGACAGATACGCAGTATTTT
>-|TRBV7-2|TRBJ2-1|-
CASSPRGFYNEQFF
TGTGCCAGCAGCCCTCGGGGTTTCTACAATGAGCAGTTCTTC
>-|TRBV12-3/TRBV12-4|TRBJ1-1|-
CASSLTGYEAFF
TGTGCCAGCAGTCTTACAGGATATGAAGCTTTCTTT
>TRBD2|TRBV20-1|TRBJ2-3|-
CSAGGLAGVVDTQYF
TGCAGTGCTGGTGGACTAGCGGGGGTGGTAGATACGCAGTATTTT
>TRBD1|TRBV18|TRBJ2-2|-
CASSPAGTGVNTGELFF
TGTGCCAGCTCACCAGCCGGGACAGGGGTAAACACCGGGGAGCTGTTTTTT
>-|TRBV27|TRBJ2-1|-
CASSPVRPSFDEQFF
TGTGCCAGCAGTCCCGTCCGCCCTAGCTTCGATGAGCAGTTCTTC
>TRBD1|TRBV4-2|TRBJ1-4|-
CASSQDGTGVNEKLFF
TGTGCCAGCAGCCAAGATGGGACAGGCGTGAATGAAAAACTGTTTTTT
>TRBD1|TRBV9|TRBJ1-3|-
CASSPHGGTASGNTIYF
TGTGCCAGCAGCCCTCACGGGGGGACAGCCTCTGGAAACACCATATATTTT
>TRBD1|TRBV6-4|TRBJ1-1|-
CASSRQGNTEAFF
TGTGCCAGCAGCAGACAGGGGAACACTGAAGCTTTCTTT
>-|TRBV12-3/TRBV12-4|TRBJ2-2|-
CASGLTTGELFF
TGTGCCAGCGGACTAACTACCGGGGAGCTGTTTTTT
>-|TRBV5-1|TRBJ2-1|once
CASSFYRGDEQFF
TGCGCCAGCAGCTTTTATAGAGGGGATGAGCAGTTCTTC
>-|TRBV10-3|TRBJ2-3|few
CAISTPRDSWKQYF
TGTGCCATCAGCACCCCACGGGACTCGTGGAAGCAGTATTTT
>TRBD1|TRBV7-6|TRBJ2-7|-
CASSLGTGINEQYF
TGTGCCAGCAGCTTGGGGACAGGGATAAACGAGCAGTACTTC
>-|TRBV5-1|TRBJ2-5|-
CASSLDRRETQYF
TGCGCCAGCAGCTTGGATCGTAGGGAGACCCAGTACTTC
>-|TRBV6-4|TRBJ1-6|once
CASSDSDRNSPLHF
TGTGCCAGCAGTGACTCCGACCGTAATTCACCCCTCCACTTT
>-|TRBV9|TRBJ1-3|once
CASSYERSSGNTIYF
TGTGCCAGCAGCTACGAAAGGAGCTCTGGAAACACCATATATTTT
>-|TRBV19|TRBJ2-3|-
CASSIGSADTQYF
TGTGCCAGTAGTATAGGATCTGCAGATACGCAGTATTTT
>-|TRBV11-2|TRBJ1-6|-
CASSMGHNNSPLHF
TGTGCCAGCAGCATGGGACACAATAATTCACCCCTCCACTTT
>-|TRBV7-8|TRBJ1-5|-
CASSLGRIGSNQPQHF
TGTGCCAGCAGCTTAGGCAGGATAGGCAGCAATCAGCCCCAGCATTTT
>-|TRBV12-3/TRBV12-4|TRBJ1-2|-
CASSQKDYYGYTF
TGTGCCAGCAGCCAAAAGGATTACTATGGCTACACCTTC
>TRBD2|TRBV2|TRBJ2-7|-
CASQRRPGTSGISYEQYF
TGTGCCAGCCAGCGGAGGCCCGGGACTAGCGGGATCAGCTACGAGCAGTACTTC
>-|TRBV11-3|TRBJ2-2|once
CASSLVSTGELFF
TGTGCCAGCAGTCTAGTATCGACCGGGGAGCTGTTTTTT
>-|TRBV4-2|TRBJ1-1|-
CASSQALSGNTEAFF
TGTGCCAGCAGCCAAGCTCTTTCAGGGAACACTGAAGCTTTCTTT
>-|TRBV7-6|TRBJ2-7|-
CASSLNRRGGYEGNEQYF
TGTGCCAGCAGCTTAAACCGCCGGGGAGGCTACGAGGGAAACGAGCAGTACTTC
>-|TRBV15|TRBJ2-5|-
CATSRETGQETQYF
TGTGCCACCAGCAGAGAAACAGGGCAAGAGACCCAGTACTTC
>-|TRBV14|TRBJ1-4|-
CASSPGTTNEKLFF
TGTGCCAGCAGCCCCGGGACAACTAATGAAAAACTGTTTTTT
>-|TRBV14|TRBJ2-3|-
CASSQDFTSTDTQYF
TGTGCCAGCAGCCAAGATTTTACTAGCACAGATACGCAGTATTTT
>TRBD2|TRBV4-1|TRBJ2-7|few
CASSQVAGGRLYEQYF
TGCGCCAGCAGCCAGGTAGCGGGGGGGCGACTCTACGAGCAGTACTTC
>-|TRBV7-2|TRBJ1-1|-
CASSLDRVNTEAFF
TGTGCCAGCAGCTTAGACAGGGTCAACACTGAAGCTTTCTTT
>-|TRBV27|TRBJ2-5|-
CASSFGTQYF
TGTGCCAGCAGTTTTGGGACCCAGTACTTC
>-|TRBV27|TRBJ2-6|once
CASSSQGGLFLSGANVLTF
TGTGCCAGCAGTTCCCAGGGCGGACTGTTTCTCTCTGGGGCCAACGTCCTGACTTTC
>-|TRBV11-3|TRBJ2-6|once
CASSLGASGANVLTF
TGTGCCAGCAGCTTGGGAGCCTCTGGGGCCAACGTCCTGACTTTC
>-|TRBV28|TRBJ1-5|-
CASISSRARNSNQPQHF
TGTGCCAGCATTTCTAGCAGGGCAAGAAATAGCAATCAGCCCCAGCATTTT
>TRBD2|TRBV6-5|TRBJ2-1|-
CASSYGTSVKFF
TGTGCCAGCAGTTACGGGACTAGCGTTAAGTTCTTC
>-|TRBV4-3|TRBJ2-2|-
CASSQDTGSNTGELFF
TGCGCCAGCAGCCAAGACACCGGATCGAACACCGGGGAGCTGTTTTTT
>-|TRBV23-1|TRBJ1-3|few
CASSQSGAPGNTIYF
TGCGCCAGCAGTCAATCGGGCGCGCCGGGAAACACCATATATTTT
>-|TRBV5-1|TRBJ1-2|-
CASSSQGSGGYTF
TGCGCCAGCAGCTCTCAGGGATCCGGGGGCTACACCTTC
>-|TRBV28|TRBJ2-7|few
CASSGARGLLSYEQYF
TGTGCCAGCAGTGGAGCCAGGGGCCTCCTATCCTACGAGCAGTACTTC
>-|TRBV19|TRBJ1-1|once
CASSIDQGHNEAFF
TGTGCCAGTAGTATAGATCAAGGGCATAATGAGGCTTTCTTT
>-|TRBV3-1/TRBV3-2|TRBJ1-3|once
CASSRTSGTSGNTIYF
TGTGCCAGCAGCCGAACGTCCGGGACTTCCGGAAACACCATATATTTT
>-|TRBV9|TRBJ2-5|-
CASSAGHYETQYF
TGTGCCAGCAGCGCCGGGCATTATGAGACCCAGTACTTC
>-|TRBV7-9|TRBJ1-6|-
CASSLDLIGSPLHF
TGTGCCAGCAGCCTTGACTTAATTGGTTCACCCCTCCACTTT